The T cell receptor beta chain under discussion was sequenced for a study of blood T cell repertoires in COVID-19. Study in general: Samples of COVID-19 (acute and convalescent) were obtained from the United States, Italy and Spain. Sample material is recorded as cDNA or gDNA derived from T cells, B-cell-depleted T cells, or PBMCs.

Per the original data handling: Quantification of nucleated cells was approximated via reference gene primer amplification. Only in-frame clones appear in the TCRdb table, and some are missing; sequencing was by immunoSEQ multiplex PCR. V and J calls and clone size are copied from that table; D and trimming were computed from the DNA. The sample gives over 50,000 clones, approximately 86% of which show up once; roughly 10% is in the top ten. Germline V CDR1 and CDR2: MNHEY, SVGEGT. V gave up 0 bases and J gave up 5 bases; unmatched junction bases: 8. The CDR3 totals 16 residues. This receptor was identified in a man in his 70s with active COVID-19. The chain recombines TRBV6-2 or TRBV6-3 with TRBJ2-3; the match to TRBD2 covers 7 bases. Sequences were obtained from peripheral blood. CDR3 region: CASSYSGGGWIDTQYF. DNA for the CDR3: TGTGCCAGCAGTTACTCTGGGGGAGGGTGGATAGATACGCAGTATTTT.